The 20 T cell receptor beta chains below were found in one sample sequenced in a study of T cell changes during pregnancy in multiple sclerosis (dated by TCRdb to about 2019). Library preparation used the immunoSEQ multiplex PCR assay. The clones in this table, taken by TCRdb from immuneACCESS, are in-frame only. Not every clone is retained; where verified, under half of the shortfall comes from an unresolved V gene, and the cause of the rest is unknown. In all, the sample holds roughly 100,000 clones, and roughly nine tenths of those were seen once. 0.8% to 1% of the sample belongs to the ten largest clones. The sequencing used peripheral blood, collected after pregnancy. These receptors were obtained from a female donor with multiple sclerosis, enrolled in a pregnancy study.

The rearrangement uses TRBV20-1 and TRBJ2-4; no definite D call. V was cut by 8 bases and J by 7 bases, with 12 bases left in between. The CDR3 sequence is 11 residues long. CDR1 is DFQATT, CDR2 SNEGSKA, per germline (reference sequence). CDR3 residues: CSKRFGNIQYF. The CDR3 DNA reads TGCAGTAAACGGTTCGGGAACATTCAGTACTTC.

This clone was seen just once. V gene TRBV15 combines with J gene TRBJ1-4, with D possibly being TRBD1 (6 bases). Per the germline V gene, CDR1 is LNHNV and CDR2 is YYDKDF (reference sequence). V shed 6 bases and J shed 5 bases, with 7 bases lying between them. The CDR3 runs 12 residues. CDR3 sequence: CATSRGNEKLFF. For the CDR3, the DNA is TGTGCCACCAGTAGGGGGAATGAAAAACTGTTTTTT.

In its sample, this clone was seen once. The V and J genes are TRBV7-9 and TRBJ2-7, with TRBD1 matching over 9 bases. V was clipped by 1 base and J by 2 bases; unmatched bases: 3. The CDR3 covers 15 residues. In germline, CDR1 is SEHNR, CDR2 FQNEAQ (reference sequence). The CDR3 bases are TGTGCCAGCAGCTTAGTAGGGACAGGGACCTACGAGCAGTACTTC. Its translation: CASSLVGTGTYEQYF.

Only a few counts were recorded for this clone. V gene TRBV9 combines with J gene TRBJ1-3, with D tentatively TRBD1 (6 bases). The germline CDR1 and CDR2 sequences are SGDLS and YYNGEE. The germline V and J ends were trimmed by 4 bases and 0 bases, with 14 bases remaining between them. This CDR3 is built from 16 residues. Here the CDR3 reads CASSPRDTISGNTIYF. The CDR3 region has the DNA TGTGCCAGCAGCCCCCGGGACACTATCTCTGGAAACACCATATATTTT. The full variable domain, its missing parts supplied by reference TRBV9 and TRBJ1-3, is DSGVTQTPKHLITATGQRVTLRCSPRSGDLSVYWYQQSLDQGLQFLIQYYNGEERAKGNILERFSAQQFPDLHSELNLSSLELGDSALYFCASSPRDTISGNTIYFGEGSWLTVV.

CDR3 region: CASSEQGGNQPQHF. Here the CDR3 DNA reads TGTGCCAGCAGTGAGCAGGGAGGAAATCAGCCCCAGCATTTT. This chain links TRBV6-1 with TRBJ1-5; D possibly corresponds to TRBD1 (5 bases). Germline-derived CDR1 and CDR2 are MNHNS and SASEGT. The CDR3 runs to 14 residues. V lost 3 bases and J lost 4, with 10 bases in between.

The chain employs TRBV4-2 and TRBJ2-2, with TRBD1 as a possible D gene (6 bases). V lost 0 bases to trimming and J lost 4 bases, with 12 bases between them. The CDR3 has 16 amino acids. Looked up from germline, CDR1 is LGHNA and CDR2 is YNFKEQ. The CDR3 here is CASSQELRGFTGELFF. The CDR3 bases are TGTGCCAGCAGCCAAGAACTCAGGGGATTCACCGGGGAGCTGTTTTTT.

V is TRBV21-1 and J is TRBJ2-3; the D call TRBD2 from the table was never checked on the DNA. TRBV21-1 is a pseudogene. CDR3 length equals 15 residues. DNA of the CDR3: TGTGCCAGCAGCTCCTGGGAGGCGGGCACAGATACGCAGTATTTT. Protein: CASSSWEAGTDTQYF.

The rearrangement joins TRBV5-1 to TRBJ2-5, with D tentatively TRBD2 (6 bases). Trimming removed 0 bases from V and 5 bases from J, with 20 bases in between. From germline, CDR1 is SGHRS and CDR2 YFSETQ. The CDR3 runs to 17 residues. CDR3 sequence (DNA): TGCGCCAGCAGCTTGGGTCGGGGGTCCCCTCTTGGGGAGACCCAGTACTTC. Translating it yields CASSLGRGSPLGETQYF.

J is TRBJ2-1 and V is TRBV10-3; TRBD2 matches 7 bases. This CDR3 has 16 amino acids. Germline values: CDR1 ENHRY, CDR2 SYGVKD. V lost 8 bases and J lost 5; bases outside the gene matches: 15. The CDR3 bases are TGTGCCATCCAATCCCGGGGACTAATGGGTCACAATGAGCAGTTCTTC. This translates into CAIQSRGLMGHNEQFF.

J is TRBJ2-3 and V is TRBV5-5; 10 nucleotides match TRBD2. Trimming at V came to 2 bases and at J to 2 bases, leaving 2 bases not matched to a gene. Germline CDR1 is SGHKS and CDR2 is YYEKEE (reference sequence). The length of the CDR3 is 15 residues. DNA of the CDR3: TGTGCCAGCAGCTTTAGCGGGGGGACCACAGATACGCAGTATTTT. It yields the protein CASSFSGGTTDTQYF.

The rearrangement uses TRBV29-1 and TRBJ2-1; TRBD1 matches 9 bases. In germline, CDR1 is SQVTM, CDR2 ANQGSEA. The CDR3 contains 14 residues. The trim removed 6 bases at V and 0 bases at J, leaving 3 bases unmatched. CDR3 nucleotides: TGCAGCGTAGGACAGGGGAGCTCCTACAATGAGCAGTTCTTC. Its translation is CSVGQGSSYNEQFF.

The J gene is TRBJ1-1, the V gene TRBV18; no reliable D call. The length of the CDR3 is 19 residues. Germline CDR1 and CDR2: KGHSH and LQKENI. Trimming removed 0 bases at V and 0 bases at J, with 20 bases between. In nucleotides, the CDR3 is TGTGCCAGCTCACCACCTTTGACTTTGAGCCATCGAGTGAACACTGAAGCTTTCTTT. Its protein is CASSPPLTLSHRVNTEAFF.

The rearrangement joins TRBV30 to TRBJ1-5, with 8 bases that match TRBD1. In germline, CDR1 is GTSNPN, CDR2 SVGIG (reference sequence). The CDR3 covers 15 residues. The trim removed 1 base at V and 6 bases at J, leaving 8 bases unmatched. This CDR3 reads CAWSAGQGLTQPQHF. The CDR3 nucleotides are TGTGCCTGGAGTGCTGGACAGGGCCTGACTCAGCCCCAGCATTTT.

The chain has TRBV7-6 and TRBJ2-7; perhaps TRBD1 as D (6 bases). The V and J ends lost 1 base and 6 bases respectively, with 16 bases between them. From germline, CDR1 is SGHVS and CDR2 FNYEAQ. The length of the CDR3 is 15 residues. The CDR3 here is CASSLVTVGASEQYF. DNA of the CDR3: TGTGCCAGCAGCTTAGTGACGGTGGGGGCGAGCGAGCAGTACTTC. The full variable domain, with the rest looked up from reference TRBV7-6 and TRBJ2-7, is GAGVSQSPRYKVTKRGQDVALRCDPISGHVSLYWYRQALGQGPEFLTYFNYEAQQDKSGLPNDRFSAERPEGSISTLTIQRTEQRDSAMYRCASSLVTVGASEQYFGPGTRLTVT.

The J gene is TRBJ2-7, the V gene TRBV7-9; D may be TRBD1 (5 bases). The CDR3 covers 16 residues. Germline CDR1 is SEHNR and CDR2 is FQNEAQ (reference sequence). V lost 5 bases and J lost 2, with 19 bases in between. The CDR3 region has the DNA TGTGCCAGCAGCCCCGACCCTCCAGGGAATGCCTACGAGCAGTACTTC. Its translation: CASSPDPPGNAYEQYF.

This clone has a handful of counts. The chain employs TRBV4-2 and TRBJ1-6; possible D gene TRBD1, 5 bases. The CDR3 totals 16 residues. CDR1 is LGHNA and CDR2 is YNFKEQ in the germline V gene. V was trimmed by 3 bases and J by 10 bases, leaving 19 bases between them. Here the CDR3 DNA reads TGTGCCAGCAGCCACGCAAGGGACGCCCGGGGGTCACCCCTCCACTTT. Translated: CASSHARDARGSPLHF.

The gene calls are TRBV9 and TRBJ2-1, with TRBD2 matching over 14 bases. Germline CDR1 SGDLS, CDR2 YYNGEE. With V trimmed by 4 bases and J by 6 bases, 9 bases remained unmatched. This CDR3 has 17 residues. Here the CDR3 reads CASSLGLAGALGNEQFF. DNA of the CDR3: TGTGCCAGCAGCTTGGGACTAGCGGGGGCCCTCGGCAATGAGCAGTTCTTC.

The chain couples TRBV6-1 to TRBJ2-3, with D uncertain. The V gene lost 5 bases and the J gene lost 3 bases, with 12 bases spanning the gap. The germline V gene has CDR1 MNHNS and CDR2 SASEGT. This CDR3 spans 14 amino acids. CDR3 nucleotides: TGTGCCAGCAGTCCCAGGCAGTTTACAGATACGCAGTATTTT. Translating it yields CASSPRQFTDTQYF.

The rearrangement uses TRBV18 and TRBJ2-7; 8 bases align to TRBD1. Germline V CDR1 and CDR2: KGHSH, LQKENI. The CDR3 length is 14 residues. Trimming at V came to 5 bases and at J to 3 bases, leaving 6 bases not matched to a gene. The CDR3 DNA follows: TGTGCCAGCTCAATAACAGGGGGAGGCTACGAGCAGTACTTC. Residues: CASSITGGGYEQYF. Full variable domain (outside the CDR3, taken from reference TRBV18 and TRBJ2-7): NAGVMQNPRHLVRRRGQEARLRCSPMKGHSHVYWYRQLPEEGLKFMVYLQKENIIDESGMPKERFSAEFPKEGPSILRIQQVVRGDSAAYFCASSITGGGYEQYFGPGTRLTVT.

V is TRBV7-2 and J is TRBJ1-4; D unresolved. Trimming shortened V by 6 bases and J by 1 base, and 12 bases separated the two germline ends. Germline loops: CDR1 SGHTA, CDR2 FQGNSA. The CDR3 contains 15 residues. The CDR3 nucleotides are TGTGCCAGCAGTCTCTCACGGGGAACTAATGAAAAACTGTTTTTT. Amino acid sequence: CASSLSRGTNEKLFF.